Presented here are 29 T cell receptor beta chains from one specimen sequenced in a study of cytomegalovirus exposure and HLA in healthy donors. Primers: 60 Vbeta forward and 13 Jbeta reverse. The protocol was immunoSEQ multiplex PCR, while the TCRdb copy is restricted to in-frame clones and leaves out a portion. In the table there are fewer than 80,000 clones, roughly two thirds of which are singletons. Sequenced material: PBMCs. These TCRs come from a woman between 50 and 59 years old in good health and CMV-seropositive.

This clone was counted once. The chain combines TRBV19 with TRBJ1-2, with D possibly being TRBD1 (5 bases). Germline CDR1 reads LNHDA; CDR2 reads SQIVND (reference sequence). The germline V and J ends were trimmed by 3 bases and 4 bases, with 18 bases remaining between them. The CDR3 sequence is 16 residues long. CDR3 amino acids: CASSIPADSSFYGYTF. As DNA, the CDR3 is TGTGCCAGTAGTATCCCGGCCGACAGCTCTTTCTATGGCTACACCTTC.

The genes are TRBV27 and TRBJ1-2; a possible D gene is TRBD1 (5 bases). V was pared by 6 bases and J by 3 bases, with 11 bases between. The CDR3 sequence is 13 residues long. The germline V gene has CDR1 MNHEY and CDR2 SMNVEV (reference sequence). CDR3 in amino acids: CASRLTGDYGYTF. The CDR3 DNA reads TGTGCCAGCAGACTTACGGGGGACTATGGCTACACCTTC.

The CDR3 DNA reads TGTGCCAGCAGCCAACGACTAACAGATACGCAGTATTTT. Translation gives CASSQRLTDTQYF. The chain recombines TRBV14 with TRBJ2-3; possibly TRBD2 for D (5 bases). This CDR3 spans 13 amino acids. V was cut by 2 bases and J by 3 bases, with 6 bases left in between. Germline values: CDR1 SGHDN, CDR2 FVKESK.

The rearrangement uses TRBV7-9 and TRBJ2-3; D ambiguous. There are 12 residues in the CDR3. The germline CDR1 and CDR2 sequences are SEHNR and FQNEAQ (reference sequence). Trimming stripped 2 bases from V and 3 bases from J, with 3 bases between. This CDR3 reads CASSLITDTQYF. For the CDR3, the DNA is TGTGCCAGCAGCTTAATAACAGATACGCAGTATTTT.

This chain uses TRBV16 with TRBJ1-2; TRBD1 matches at 10 bases. Germline loops: CDR1 KGHSY, CDR2 FQNENV. This CDR3 comprises 17 residues. V was clipped by 2 bases and J by 2 bases; unmatched bases: 8. For the CDR3, the DNA is TGTGCCAGCAGCCAAAGAACGCCGGGACAGGGGAACTATGGCTACACCTTC. This gives the protein CASSQRTPGQGNYGYTF.

This clone was seen more than once but under ten times. The chain has TRBV11-2 and TRBJ2-3, with 7 bases aligning to TRBD1. This CDR3 comprises 16 residues. Per germline, CDR1 SGHAT and CDR2 FQNNGV. V was pared by 5 bases and J by 4 bases, with 12 bases of the junction left unmatched. CDR3 DNA: TGTGCCAGCAGCACCCGGACAGGTCTTGGGGCAGATACGCAGTATTTT. It is translated as CASSTRTGLGADTQYF. Using reference TRBV11-2 and TRBJ2-3 for the parts outside the CDR3, the full variable domain is EAGVAQSPRYKIIEKRQSVAFWCNPISGHATLYWYQQILGQGPKLLIQFQNNGVVDDSQLPKDRFSAERLKGVDSTLKIQPAKLEDSAVYLCASSTRTGLGADTQYFGPGTRLTVL.

The CDR3 region is CASSLNNERGREGTDTQYF. CDR3 bases: TGTGCCAGCAGCTTAAACAACGAGCGGGGAAGGGAGGGCACAGATACGCAGTATTTT. The V call is TRBV7-6, the J call TRBJ2-3; 7 bases are shared with TRBD2. V was pared by 2 bases and J by 1 base, with 15 bases of the junction left unmatched. This CDR3 comprises 19 residues. Germline CDR1 reads SGHVS; CDR2 reads FNYEAQ. Combining the CDR3 with reference TRBV7-6 and TRBJ2-3 gives the whole variable domain GAGVSQSPRYKVTKRGQDVALRCDPISGHVSLYWYRQALGQGPEFLTYFNYEAQQDKSGLPNDRFSAERPEGSISTLTIQRTEQRDSAMYRCASSLNNERGREGTDTQYFGPGTRLTVL.

This clone appeared a few times. The V gene is TRBV30, the J gene TRBJ1-1, with no clear D. This CDR3 region has 10 residues. V was clipped by 2 bases and J by 4 bases, with 2 bases between them. Germline V CDR1 and CDR2: GTSNPN, SVGIG (reference sequence). The CDR3 DNA reads TGTGCCTGGAGTCGCACTGAAGCTTTCTTT. It yields the protein CAWSRTEAFF.

The chain uses TRBV19 and TRBJ2-4; no clear D. Trimming pared 5 bases from V and 7 bases from J, leaving 12 bases between. This CDR3 has 13 residues. Germline V CDR1 and CDR2: LNHDA, SQIVND (reference sequence). The CDR3 DNA sequence: TGTGCCAGTAGTGAAGAGGCGATCAACATTCAGTACTTC. Its protein is CASSEEAINIQYF.

The rearrangement joins TRBV2 to TRBJ2-5, with TRBD2 identical over 12 bases. V was pared by 7 bases and J by 5 bases, with 8 bases of the junction left unmatched. From germline, CDR1 is SNHLY and CDR2 FYNNEI. CDR3 size: 15 residues. The CDR3, as DNA: TGTGCCAGCATTAGGACTAGCGGGGAGGTTGAGACCCAGTACTTC. Translated, it gives CASIRTSGEVETQYF.

This chain connects TRBV21-1 to TRBJ2-7; TRBD2 is the table's D call and was not checked against the DNA. TRBV21-1 is classified as a pseudogene. The CDR3 consists of 16 residues. CDR3 DNA: TGTGCCAGCAGCAAAGACCTAACTAGCGGGGGCTACGAGCAGTACGTC. Translating it yields CASSKDLTSGGYEQYV.

The chain recombines TRBV7-8 with TRBJ2-5, with 11 bases aligning to TRBD2. The ends lost 5 bases at V and 1 base at J; junction bases unmatched: 9. Per the germline V gene, CDR1 is SGHVS and CDR2 is FQNEAQ. This CDR3 contains 17 residues. CDR3 in DNA: TGTGCCAGCAGCCCAAGGATTAGCGGGGGGGTCCAAGAGACCCAGTACTTC. Translation: CASSPRISGGVQETQYF.

The V gene is TRBV9, the J gene TRBJ2-6; maybe TRBD2 (5 bases). V lost 2 bases and J 0 bases, leaving 15 bases between the germline ends. CDR1 is SGDLS, CDR2 YYNGEE, per germline. The CDR3 consists of 18 residues. CDR3 DNA sequence: TGTGCCAGCAGCGTGAAACGTTCGGGGTACTCTGGGGCCAACGTCCTGACTTTC. This sequence encodes CASSVKRSGYSGANVLTF. The variable domain in full, completed from reference TRBV9 and TRBJ2-6, reads DSGVTQTPKHLITATGQRVTLRCSPRSGDLSVYWYQQSLDQGLQFLIQYYNGEERAKGNILERFSAQQFPDLHSELNLSSLELGDSALYFCASSVKRSGYSGANVLTFGAGSRLTVL.

The V gene is TRBV6-1, the J gene TRBJ2-7; 7 bases are shared with TRBD1. The V gene end was trimmed by 2 bases and the J gene end by 2 bases; junction bases not matched to a gene: 6. The CDR3 length is 15 residues. Germline V lookup: CDR1 MNHNS, CDR2 SASEGT. The CDR3 region has the DNA TGTGCCAGCAGTGAATTCGGGACAGATGCCTACGAGCAGTACTTC. Translation gives CASSEFGTDAYEQYF.

V gene TRBV5-4 combines with J gene TRBJ2-3; 8 nucleotides line up with TRBD1. Germline CDR1 and CDR2: SGHNT and YYREEE (reference sequence). This CDR3 comprises 15 residues. Losses at the gene ends were 4 bases for V and 6 bases for J; bases not matched to a gene: 10. CDR3 sequence reads: CASSQRGQGGDTQYF. The CDR3 bases are TGTGCCAGCAGCCAACGAGGACAGGGAGGCGATACGCAGTATTTT.

This CDR3 reads CASSEAPGTGQETQYF. CDR3 nucleotide sequence: TGTGCCAGCAGTGAAGCCCCCGGGACAGGCCAAGAGACCCAGTACTTC. The V call is TRBV6-1, the J call TRBJ2-5; 8 positions agree with TRBD1. The CDR3 consists of 16 residues. Germline CDR1 is MNHNS and CDR2 is SASEGT. V dropped 0 bases and J dropped 1; count of bases not matched to a gene: 4.

The chain joins TRBV4-1 to TRBJ2-7; maybe TRBD2 (6 bases). Looked up from germline, CDR1 is MGHRA and CDR2 is YSYEKL. V lost 1 base and J 5 bases, leaving 21 bases between the germline ends. The CDR3 has 17 residues. CDR3 amino acids: CASSQAPPVGGTDEQYF. The CDR3 coding sequence is TGCGCCAGCAGCCAAGCCCCCCCGGTGGGGGGAACAGACGAGCAGTACTTC.

The rearrangement uses TRBV4-1 and TRBJ1-2; the D gene is possibly TRBD1 (5 bases). The CDR3 has 16 residues. V lost 0 bases, J lost 7 bases, and 18 bases lay in between. In germline, CDR1 is MGHRA, CDR2 YSYEKL. Written as DNA, the CDR3 is TGCGCCAGCAGCCAAGATCTCGGCAGGGTAATCGGTGGCTACACCTTC. This gives the protein CASSQDLGRVIGGYTF.

This clone has just a few counts. The gene calls are TRBV19 and TRBJ1-1, with D unclear. There are 13 residues in the CDR3. The germline gives CDR1 LNHDA, CDR2 SQIVND (reference sequence). The V end was cut by 3 bases, the J end by 2 bases, with 7 bases between. The CDR3 sequence is CASSMGDNTEAFF. As DNA, the CDR3 is TGTGCCAGTAGTATGGGCGATAACACTGAAGCTTTCTTT.

This clone showed up just a few times. The chain combines TRBV6-1 with TRBJ1-3; TRBD1 agrees at 7 bases. With V trimmed by 9 bases and J by 2 bases, 10 bases remained unmatched. This CDR3 spans 15 amino acids. Germline CDR1 is MNHNS and CDR2 is SASEGT. CDR3 residues: CASQQETGTGNTIYF. DNA of the CDR3: TGTGCCAGTCAACAGGAGACAGGGACTGGAAACACCATATATTTT.

The chain carries TRBV19 and TRBJ2-5; D unclear. In germline, CDR1 is LNHDA, CDR2 SQIVND (reference sequence). The CDR3 extends over 13 amino acids. The V end was cut by 1 base, the J end by 2 bases, with 5 bases between. In DNA form, the CDR3 reads TGTGCCAGTAGTATAGGGCAGCAAGAGACCCAGTACTTC. This sequence encodes CASSIGQQETQYF.

In nucleotides, the CDR3 is TGTGCCAGCAGTGATGACAGGGGGTCCGAAAAACTGTTTTTT. It codes for CASSDDRGSEKLFF. V is TRBV6-1 and J is TRBJ1-4; 9 positions agree with TRBD1. V shed 3 bases and J 8 bases; nucleotides not matched to a gene: 4. CDR1 is MNHNS, CDR2 SASEGT, per germline. The CDR3 length is 14 residues.

This rearrangement joins TRBV6-6 to TRBJ2-6; the D is unclear. The germline V gene has CDR1 MNHNY and CDR2 SVGAGI (reference sequence). V was clipped by 4 bases and J by 2 bases, with 9 bases between them. The CDR3 totals 15 residues. The CDR3 protein is CASSSSVTGANVLTF. The DNA of the CDR3 is TGTGCCAGCAGTTCCAGTGTTACTGGGGCCAACGTCCTGACTTTC.

This clone has only a few counts. The rearrangement joins TRBV6-6 to TRBJ2-1; 7 nucleotides match TRBD1. CDR3 length: 13 amino acids. Trimming cost V 5 bases and J 7 bases; bases outside gene matches: 5. Looked up from germline, CDR1 is MNHNY and CDR2 is SVGAGI (reference sequence). CDR3 region: CASSNRGENEQFF. CDR3 DNA: TGTGCCAGCAGTAACAGGGGAGAGAATGAGCAGTTCTTC.

This clone appeared once. The J gene is TRBJ2-2, the V gene TRBV30; no reliable D call. This CDR3 comprises 13 residues. The germline V gene encodes CDR1 GTSNPN and CDR2 SVGIG (reference sequence). V dropped 3 bases and J dropped 3 bases, with 8 bases sitting between them. The CDR3 DNA reads TGTGCCTGGAGGGGCTACTACACCGGGGAGCTGTTTTTT. Its translation: CAWRGYYTGELFF.

This clone has just a few counts. The rearrangement uses TRBV15 and TRBJ2-7; a weak D match, TRBD1 (6 bases). V dropped 5 bases and J dropped 3 bases, with 14 bases sitting between them. Germline assignment: CDR1 LNHNV and CDR2 YYDKDF (reference sequence). This CDR3 is 14 amino acids long. DNA of the CDR3: TGTGCCACCAGCCTTTCCGGGACAAGCTACGAGCAGTACTTC. Translated, it gives CATSLSGTSYEQYF.

The CDR3 DNA follows: TGTGCCACCAGCTTTGACAGGGTTAACACTGAAGCTTTCTTT. The encoded protein is CATSFDRVNTEAFF. This rearrangement joins TRBV15 to TRBJ1-1, with 7 positions matching TRBD1. The germline V gene has CDR1 LNHNV and CDR2 YYDKDF (reference sequence). The CDR3 covers 14 residues. The J segment lost 2 bases and the V segment lost 5 bases, leaving 5 bases of the junction unmatched.

The rearrangement uses TRBV7-2 and TRBJ1-2; D may be TRBD1 (6 bases). The CDR3 loop spans 16 amino acids. The germline V and J ends were trimmed by 1 base and 4 bases, with 16 bases remaining between them. Germline V gives CDR1 SGHTA, CDR2 FQGNSA. The CDR3 sequence is CASSLDRASSPYGYTF. The DNA of the CDR3 is TGTGCCAGCAGCTTAGACAGGGCCAGTTCACCCTATGGCTACACCTTC.

Note on this clone: An end of the junction differs from the germline gene, which may be a read error. The DNA of the CDR3 is TGTGCCAGCAGCTTGGGTCAGGGATCCTACGGGCAGTACTTC. Translation: CASSLGQGSYGQYF. The rearrangement links TRBV7-7 to TRBJ2-7; D perhaps matches TRBD1 (5 bases). The CDR3 spans 14 residues. Germline CDR1 SSHAT, CDR2 FNYEAQ (reference sequence).